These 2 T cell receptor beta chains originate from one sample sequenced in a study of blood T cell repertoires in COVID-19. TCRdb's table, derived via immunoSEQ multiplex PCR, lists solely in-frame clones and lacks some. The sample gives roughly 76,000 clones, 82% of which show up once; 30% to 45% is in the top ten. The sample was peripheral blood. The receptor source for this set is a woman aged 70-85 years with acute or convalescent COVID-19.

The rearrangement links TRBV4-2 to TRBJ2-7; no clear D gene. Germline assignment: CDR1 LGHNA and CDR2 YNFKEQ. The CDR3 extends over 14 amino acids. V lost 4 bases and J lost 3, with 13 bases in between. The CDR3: CASSREDDFYEQYF. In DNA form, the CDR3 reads TGTGCCAGCAGCCGAGAAGACGACTTCTACGAGCAGTACTTC.

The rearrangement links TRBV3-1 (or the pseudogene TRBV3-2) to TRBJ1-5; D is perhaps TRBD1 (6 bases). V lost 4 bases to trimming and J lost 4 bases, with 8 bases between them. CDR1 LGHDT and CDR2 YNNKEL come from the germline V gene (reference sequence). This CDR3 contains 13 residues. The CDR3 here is CASSRDKNQPQHF. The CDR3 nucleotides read TGTGCCAGCAGCCGGGACAAGAATCAGCCCCAGCATTTT.